This T cell receptor beta chain was identified in a study of shared clonotypes between healthy human individuals (dated by TCRdb to about 2020). In the study overall: The cohort included three men and a couple of women between 18 and 49 years of age. For each donor, CD4 naive and CD4 memory were each given three plates, CD8 naive was given two plates, and CD8 memory was given one plate. To estimate repertoire size and how much clonotype sharing occurs between individuals, the study deeply sequenced the blood TCR repertoires of about five healthy adults. To increase sequencing depth and limit assay-specific biases, TCR repertoire library preparation and sequencing were carried out by different laboratories using diverse techniques. Between about 0.9 and 8.9 billion PBMCs per donor were obtained by leukapheresis. Here is what the overall study found, with its caveats: Rarefaction of sorted-subset datasets indicated incomplete sequencing despite the large sequencing depth. Across four donors, around 5% of naive CD4, approximately 4% of naive CD8, roughly 2.3% of memory CD4, and approximately 0.4% of memory CD8 clonotypes were shared. Sampling was restricted to blood, and TCR repertoires in tissue are likely to differ from TCR repertoires in blood. The genetic and exposure-history diversity represented was limited by the small number of donors. Based on pairwise subsampling, the degree of clonotype sharing among donors was expected to be affected by sequencing depth. Compared with non-shared clonotypes, clonotypes shared by all four sorted-subset donors had higher generation probabilities. Larger estimated clonotype richness was generally found for naive subsets than for memory subsets.

TCR CDR3 regions were amplified from genomic DNA by multiplex PCR using the deep immunoSEQ assay. Genomic DNA extracted from each cell subset was distributed evenly over all wells of several immunoSEQ 96-well plates, and each plate served as one replicate. For sorted subsets, about 200 ng genomic DNA, equal to 30,000 or so T cell genomes, was loaded into each replicate PCR. Purified libraries were quantified with a Qubit 3.0 fluorometer, sized on a Bioanalyzer 2100, and re-quantified with the KAPA Library Quantification kit. A separate single-read 150-cycle Illumina NextSeq 550 flow cell was used to sequence each immunoSEQ 96-well plate. The original pipeline was this. Because the immunoSEQ output included only junctional sequences and no quality scores, the filtering could not be the same as the filtering used for full-length reads. Sequences were annotated with PyIR, a Python wrapper for IgBLAST v1.9, and V/J genes and CDR3 were assigned using IMGT germline references. Any read was removed if the V/J assignment was weak (E-value above 1e-6), the CDR3 was missing, or the read contained stop codons, out-of-frame junctions, or ambiguous translated residues. V3J clonotypes were defined by identical inferred V gene, J gene, and CDR3 amino acid sequence. To compute the percentage overlap between repertoires, the number of shared unique clonotypes was divided by the size of the smaller repertoire. Three approaches were used to assess repertoire richness: RTK rarefaction, the Chao1 estimator, and Recon v2.1 estimates of unobserved clonotypes. Generation probabilities were computed with OLGA for all TCRbeta clonotypes obtained by the gDNA method from several donors. TCRdb took this table from immuneACCESS and kept in-frame rearrangements with V and J called. Such tables lack part of the clones; where checked against another copy, unresolved V genes explain under half of the gap, and the rest is unexplained. Clonal size and the V and J genes are those of that table, whereas D and trimming came from the DNA. Across this sample there are some 2,100,000 clones, with approximately 94% seen only once. Roughly 0.13% of the sample rests with the top ten.

The donors were healthy, HIV-negative adults who had no recently reported acute infections or vaccinations. All donors were Caucasian adults living in Nashville, Tennessee, USA. Magnetic negative selection was used to enrich CD4+ T cells, after which naive cells were positively selected on CD45RA and the negative fraction became the memory subset. Blood was obtained by leukapheresis, after which PBMCs were separated by Ficoll-Histopaque density gradient centrifugation and cryopreserved in liquid nitrogen vapor phase. Analytical flow cytometry was used to check the purity and quantity of each magnetically sorted T cell population. Each sorted fraction had its genomic DNA isolated and then quantified by UV absorbance on a Nanodrop 2000c. There are 12 amino acids in the CDR3, from cysteine to phenylalanine inclusive. Only CDR3 DNA is held: 36 bases, read in frame from base 1. V and J are truncated by 5 bases and 4 bases respectively, leaving an intervening sequence of 8 bases. According to the germline V gene, CDR1 reads KGHSH and CDR2 reads LQKENI.

This clone appeared a single time. Its antigen target is currently unknown. The record has no base qualities; no much larger clone is one base away. This TCR came from a man between 18 and 29 years old in good health. Here the chain combines TRBV18 and TRBJ1-2; a confident D gene designation cannot be given. The sample comprised naive CD4+ T cells sorted from blood. This sample's cell subset or site label indicates: CD45RA+ positively selected. The CDR3 amino acid sequence is: CASSNGGYGYTF. The sequenced DNA: TGTGCCAGCTCAAATGGTGGCTATGGCTACACCTTC.